One and the same sample provided the 17 T cell receptor beta chains below, sequenced in a study of blood T cell repertoires in COVID-19. The assay was immunoSEQ multiplex PCR, and TCRdb's table has in-frame clones only and misses some. Counted here are approximately 170,000 clones, under 95% occurring once; the ten biggest clones make up about 18%. Sequenced sample: peripheral blood. These receptor sequences come from a man aged 60-69 years with active or convalescent COVID-19.

The chain uses TRBV7-2 and TRBJ1-2; D might be TRBD1 (5 bases). CDR3 length equals 14 residues. V lost 5 bases and J lost 2, with 12 bases in between. Germline assignment: CDR1 SGHTA and CDR2 FQGNSA. The CDR3 sequence is CASSPGHRNYGYTF. CDR3 DNA: TGTGCCAGCAGCCCCGGACACAGAAACTATGGCTACACCTTC. Filled out from reference TRBV7-2 and TRBJ1-2, the complete variable domain reads GAGVSQSPSNKVTEKGKDVELRCDPISGHTALYWYRQSLGQGLEFLIYFQGNSAPDKSGLPSDRFSAERTGGSVSTLTIQRTQQEDSAVYLCASSPGHRNYGYTFGSGTRLTVV.

The genes are TRBV6-1 and TRBJ2-7; possibly TRBD1 for D (5 bases). The CDR3 length is 15 residues. Trimming took off 3 bases at V and 2 bases at J, with 14 bases between the two ends. The germline V gene has CDR1 MNHNS and CDR2 SASEGT. The CDR3 DNA follows: TGTGCCAGCAGTGATAGGACCCAAGGGGCCTACGAGCAGTACTTC. Translated: CASSDRTQGAYEQYF.

The V and J genes are TRBV5-4 and TRBJ2-7; TRBD2 is a possible D gene (6 bases). The CDR3 spans 13 residues. V lost 7 bases and J 2 bases, leaving 13 bases between the germline ends. Germline V gene sequence: CDR1 SGHNT, CDR2 YYREEE (reference sequence). The CDR3 DNA is TGTGCCAGCTCCGGGACTCACACCTACGAGCAGTACTTC. Amino acid sequence: CASSGTHTYEQYF. The complete variable domain, with remaining parts taken from reference TRBV5-4 and TRBJ2-7, reads ETGVTQSPTHLIKTRGQQVTLRCSSQSGHNTVSWYQQALGQGPQFIFQYYREEENGRGNFPPRFSGLQFPNYSSELNVNALELDDSALYLCASSGTHTYEQYFGPGTRLTVT.

J is TRBJ2-5 and V is TRBV27, with a possible D match to TRBD1 (6 bases). V was clipped by 1 base and J by 2 bases, with 11 bases between them. The CDR3 loop spans 15 amino acids. CDR1 is MNHEY, CDR2 SMNVEV, per germline (reference sequence). CDR3 residues: CASSLYPGVQETQYF. The CDR3 coding sequence is TGTGCCAGCAGTTTATACCCAGGGGTACAAGAGACCCAGTACTTC.

The V call is TRBV5-1, the J call TRBJ2-2; 11 nucleotides line up with TRBD2. With 2 bases clipped from V and 7 bases from J, the junction kept 4 bases outside the gene matches. The germline CDR1 and CDR2 sequences are SGHRS and YFSETQ. This CDR3 region has 15 residues. The CDR3 here is CASSLLAGARGELFF. Here the CDR3 DNA reads TGCGCCAGCAGCTTACTAGCGGGAGCGCGCGGGGAGCTGTTTTTT. Looking up the rest from reference TRBV5-1 and TRBJ2-2 gives the full variable domain: KAGVTQTPRYLIKTRGQQVTLSCSPISGHRSVSWYQQTPGQGLQFLFEYFSETQRNKGNFPGRFSGRQFSNSRSEMNVSTLELGDSALYLCASSLLAGARGELFFGEGSRLTVL.

The rearrangement joins TRBV10-3 to TRBJ2-7; D is unclear. The CDR3 covers 14 residues. The ends were cut back, 3 bases at V and 4 bases at J, with 13 bases in the middle. CDR1 is ENHRY and CDR2 is SYGVKD in the germline V gene. CDR3: CAISDRVPMYEQYF. The CDR3 coding sequence is TGTGCCATCAGTGACCGGGTCCCTATGTACGAGCAGTACTTC.

This chain links TRBV6-5 with TRBJ1-3; 10 bases agree with TRBD1. V gave up 5 bases and J gave up 5 bases; unmatched junction bases: 6. The CDR3 has 15 amino acids. Germline V gives CDR1 MNHEY, CDR2 SVGAGI. In nucleotides, the CDR3 is TGTGCCAGCAGTACCGGGACAGGGGCTCGAAACACCATATATTTT. It translates to CASSTGTGARNTIYF.

This sequence joins TRBV6-5 and TRBJ1-2; D not resolved. Trimming cost V 8 bases and J 3 bases, with 10 bases left between them. The germline gives CDR1 MNHEY, CDR2 SVGAGI. This CDR3 is 12 amino acids long. This CDR3 is CASSSGDYGYTF. The DNA for the CDR3 is TGTGCCAGCTCATCCGGGGACTATGGCTACACCTTC.

Regarding this clone: One end of the junction varies from germline; a read error may be responsible. CDR3 coding DNA: TGTGCCAGCAGCCCCCCCTTGCAGGATTTAGATTTT. Amino acid sequence: CASSPPLQDLDF. The chain recombines TRBV6-2 or TRBV6-3 with TRBJ1-4, with unresolved D. The CDR3 is made up of 12 amino acids. CDR1 and CDR2 from the germline V gene are MNHEY and SVGEGT.

The genes are TRBV5-4 and TRBJ1-4; D is ambiguous. Trimming stripped 0 bases from V and 4 bases from J, with 10 bases between. CDR1 is SGHNT and CDR2 is YYREEE in the germline V gene (reference sequence). The CDR3 runs to 15 residues. The CDR3 here is CASSLGAGNNEKLFF. DNA for the CDR3: TGTGCCAGCAGCTTGGGAGCCGGGAATAATGAAAAACTGTTTTTT.

The chain is built from TRBV9 and TRBJ2-5, with TRBD1 matching over 8 bases. The V segment lost 0 bases and the J segment 5 bases; nucleotides outside the gene matches: 6. Germline V gives CDR1 SGDLS, CDR2 YYNGEE. This CDR3 contains 15 residues. This CDR3 reads CASSVAHRGAETQYF. DNA for the CDR3: TGTGCCAGCAGCGTAGCCCACAGGGGGGCGGAGACCCAGTACTTC.

The rearrangement joins TRBV4-1 to TRBJ1-1; no definite D call. Germline CDR1 MGHRA, CDR2 YSYEKL. CDR3 length: 16 residues. The V end lost 4 bases, the J end lost 1 base, and 16 bases lay between the germline ends. The CDR3 DNA sequence: TGCGCCAGCAGCCCATCCTTAGGACGGGAGAACACTGAAGCTTTCTTT. Its translation is CASSPSLGRENTEAFF.

This clone was recorded a few times. The chain links TRBV19 to TRBJ2-1; 12 bases match TRBD2. Germline assignment: CDR1 LNHDA and CDR2 SQIVND (reference sequence). The CDR3 is made up of 22 amino acids. J was trimmed by 7 bases and V by 3 bases; bases with no gene match: 25. The CDR3 spells CASSIRLAGEIRRLIGRNEQFF. The CDR3 DNA sequence: TGTGCCAGTAGTATTCGACTAGCGGGAGAGATTCGCCGTCTAATCGGAAGGAATGAGCAGTTCTTC. Full variable domain (remainder filled in from reference TRBV19 and TRBJ2-1): DGGITQSPKYLFRKEGQNVTLSCEQNLNHDAMYWYRQDPGQGLRLIYYSQIVNDFQKGDIAEGYSVSREKKESFPLTVTSAQKNPTAFYLCASSIRLAGEIRRLIGRNEQFFGPGTRLTVL.

This clone was counted only a few times. The rearrangement uses TRBV7-2 and TRBJ1-4; 8 positions agree with TRBD1. Unmatched junction bases numbered 18, after V lost 1 base and J lost 8 bases. The germline V gene has CDR1 SGHTA and CDR2 FQGNSA. The CDR3 has 19 residues. DNA of the CDR3: TGTGCCAGCAGCTTAGGAGATTCCAGGGGGCGCGGTCTTTACGAAAAACTGTTTTTT. Residues: CASSLGDSRGRGLYEKLFF. Combining the CDR3 with reference TRBV7-2 and TRBJ1-4 gives the whole variable domain GAGVSQSPSNKVTEKGKDVELRCDPISGHTALYWYRQSLGQGLEFLIYFQGNSAPDKSGLPSDRFSAERTGGSVSTLTIQRTQQEDSAVYLCASSLGDSRGRGLYEKLFFGSGTQLSVL.

CDR3 residues: CASSEGSSYEQYF. The DNA for the CDR3 is TGCGCCAGCAGTGAAGGGAGCTCCTACGAGCAGTACTTC. The chain uses TRBV10-2 and TRBJ2-7; a possible D gene is TRBD2 (5 bases). Germline CDR1 is WSHSY and CDR2 is SAAADI. The V and J ends lost 3 bases and 0 bases respectively, with 6 bases between them. The CDR3 length is 13 residues.

The chain links TRBV18 to TRBJ2-3; D perhaps matches TRBD2 (5 bases). The CDR3 spans 13 residues. Germline V gene sequence: CDR1 KGHSH, CDR2 LQKENI. Trimming pared 5 bases from V and 0 bases from J, leaving 6 bases between. The DNA of the CDR3 is TGTGCCAGCTCAGGACTTAGCACAGATACGCAGTATTTT. Its protein product is CASSGLSTDTQYF.

Worth noting for this clone: The CDR3 carries no conserved terminal phenylalanine or tryptophan, so it likely arises from a read error. The DNA is omitted, as the CDR3 cannot be located on it reliably, and the CDR3 follows TCRdb's listing. This sequence joins TRBV24-1 and TRBJ1-1. Looked up from germline, CDR1 is KGHDR and CDR2 is SFDVKD. The CDR3 sequence runs 9 residues, both termini included. The CDR3 here is CATSAVEGK.